The TCR beta chain described here comes from a study of T cell clones after liver transplantation. Study details: Post-transplant blood was tracked for graft-donor-reactive T cell clones identified in a pre-transplant mixed lymphocyte reaction. Graft-donor-reactive sequences were compared with third-party-reactive TCRbeta sequences from pre-transplant mixed lymphocyte reactions.

V shed 8 bases and J shed 2 bases, with 9 bases lying between them. This CDR3 is 12 amino acids long. Germline V gene lookup returns CDR1 LNHDA and CDR2 SQIVND (reference sequence). Study findings and constraints: In two subjects, few donor cells limited the measurable donor-reactive repertoire.

TCRdb keeps only in-frame clones here, not all; method: immunoSEQ multiplex PCR. The sample shows 90,000 to 120,000 clones, more than 75% of them seen only once. Notes on this clone: Its antigen is not identified.

This TCR came from a human donor who received a liver transplant. The specimen comprised CD4+ T cells from blood, sampled before liver transplant. The rearrangement joins TRBV19 to TRBJ1-1; a possible D gene is TRBD1 (5 bases). The CDR3 DNA follows: TGTGCCAGTCCGGGGGTTAACACTGAAGCTTTCTTT. This gives the protein CASPGVNTEAFF.